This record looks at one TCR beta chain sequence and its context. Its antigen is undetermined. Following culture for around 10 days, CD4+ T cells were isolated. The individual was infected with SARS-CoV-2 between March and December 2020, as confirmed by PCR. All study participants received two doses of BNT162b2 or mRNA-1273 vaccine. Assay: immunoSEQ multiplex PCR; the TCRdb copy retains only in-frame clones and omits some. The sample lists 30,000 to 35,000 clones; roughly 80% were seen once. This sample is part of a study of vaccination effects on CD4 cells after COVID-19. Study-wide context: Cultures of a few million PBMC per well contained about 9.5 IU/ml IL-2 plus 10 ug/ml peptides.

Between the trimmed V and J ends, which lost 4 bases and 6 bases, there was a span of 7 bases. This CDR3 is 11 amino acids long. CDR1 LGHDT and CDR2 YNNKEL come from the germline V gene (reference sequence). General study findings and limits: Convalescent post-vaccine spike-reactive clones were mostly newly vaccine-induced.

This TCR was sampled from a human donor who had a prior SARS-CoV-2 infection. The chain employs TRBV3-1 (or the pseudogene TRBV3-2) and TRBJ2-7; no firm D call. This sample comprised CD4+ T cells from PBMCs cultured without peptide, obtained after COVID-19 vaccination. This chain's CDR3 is CASSRGGEQYF. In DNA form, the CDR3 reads TGTGCCAGCAGCCGGGGTGGCGAGCAGTACTTC.